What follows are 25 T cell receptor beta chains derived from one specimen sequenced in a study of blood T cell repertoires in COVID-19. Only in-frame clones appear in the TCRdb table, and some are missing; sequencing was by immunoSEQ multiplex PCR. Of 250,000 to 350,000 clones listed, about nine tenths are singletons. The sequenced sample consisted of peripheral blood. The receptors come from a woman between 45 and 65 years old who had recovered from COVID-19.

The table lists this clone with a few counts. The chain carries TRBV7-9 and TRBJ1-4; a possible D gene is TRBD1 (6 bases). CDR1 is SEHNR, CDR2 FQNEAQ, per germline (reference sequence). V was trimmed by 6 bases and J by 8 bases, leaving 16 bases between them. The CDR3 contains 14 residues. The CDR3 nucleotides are TGTGCCAGCAGGCCTAACAGGGTTTGGGAAAAACTGTTTTTT. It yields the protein CASRPNRVWEKLFF.

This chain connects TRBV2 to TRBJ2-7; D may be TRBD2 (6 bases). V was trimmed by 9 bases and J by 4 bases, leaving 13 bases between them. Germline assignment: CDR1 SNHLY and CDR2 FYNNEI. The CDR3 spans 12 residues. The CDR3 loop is CASGTETYEQYF. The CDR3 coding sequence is TGTGCCAGTGGGACTGAGACATACGAGCAGTACTTC. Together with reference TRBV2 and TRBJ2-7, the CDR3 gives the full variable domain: EPEVTQTPSHQVTQMGQEVILRCVPISNHLYFYWYRQILGQKVEFLVSFYNNEISEKSEIFDDQFSVERPDGSNFTLKIRSTKLEDSAMYFCASGTETYEQYFGPGTRLTVT.

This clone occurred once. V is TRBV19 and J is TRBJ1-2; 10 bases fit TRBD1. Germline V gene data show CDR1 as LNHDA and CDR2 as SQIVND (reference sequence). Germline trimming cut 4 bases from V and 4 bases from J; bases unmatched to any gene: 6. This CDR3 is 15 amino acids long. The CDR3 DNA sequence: TGTGCCAGTAGTACCCGACAGGGGGCCTTCTATGGCTACACCTTC. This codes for CASSTRQGAFYGYTF.

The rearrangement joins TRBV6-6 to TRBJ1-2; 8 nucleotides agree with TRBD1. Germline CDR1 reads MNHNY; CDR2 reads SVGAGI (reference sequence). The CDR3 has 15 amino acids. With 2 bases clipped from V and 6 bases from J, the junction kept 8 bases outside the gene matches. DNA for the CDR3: TGTGCCAGCAGTTACAACGGACAGGGATACGATGGCTACACCTTC. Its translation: CASSYNGQGYDGYTF.

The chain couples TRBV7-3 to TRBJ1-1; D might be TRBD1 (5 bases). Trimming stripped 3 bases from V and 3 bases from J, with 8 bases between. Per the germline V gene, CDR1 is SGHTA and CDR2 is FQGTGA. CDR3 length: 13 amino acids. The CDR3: CASSFGGDTEAFF. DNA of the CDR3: TGTGCCAGCAGCTTCGGAGGGGACACTGAAGCTTTCTTT.

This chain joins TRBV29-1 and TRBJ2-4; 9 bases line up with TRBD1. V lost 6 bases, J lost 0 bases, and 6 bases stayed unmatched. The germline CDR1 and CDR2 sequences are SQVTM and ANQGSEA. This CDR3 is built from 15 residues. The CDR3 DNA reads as TGCAGCGTATTACAGGGGGCCGGAGCCAAAAACATTCAGTACTTC. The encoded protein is CSVLQGAGAKNIQYF.

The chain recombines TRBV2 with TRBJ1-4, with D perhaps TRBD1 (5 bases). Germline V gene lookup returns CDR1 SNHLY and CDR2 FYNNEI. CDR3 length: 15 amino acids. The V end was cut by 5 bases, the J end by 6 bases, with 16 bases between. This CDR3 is CASSLQGGRDEKLFF. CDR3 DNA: TGTGCCAGCAGTCTCCAGGGAGGGAGGGATGAAAAACTGTTTTTT.

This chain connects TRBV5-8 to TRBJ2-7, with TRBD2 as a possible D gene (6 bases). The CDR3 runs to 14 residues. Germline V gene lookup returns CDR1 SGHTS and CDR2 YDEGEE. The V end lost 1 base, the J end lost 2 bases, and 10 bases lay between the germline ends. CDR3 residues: CASSLHTGAYEQYF. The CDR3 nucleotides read TGTGCCAGCAGCTTGCATACGGGGGCCTACGAGCAGTACTTC.

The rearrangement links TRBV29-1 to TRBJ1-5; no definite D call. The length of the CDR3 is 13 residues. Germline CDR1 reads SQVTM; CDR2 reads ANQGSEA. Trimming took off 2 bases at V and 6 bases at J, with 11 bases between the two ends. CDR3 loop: CSVEPYPGQPQHF. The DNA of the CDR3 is TGCAGCGTTGAACCGTATCCAGGTCAGCCCCAGCATTTT.

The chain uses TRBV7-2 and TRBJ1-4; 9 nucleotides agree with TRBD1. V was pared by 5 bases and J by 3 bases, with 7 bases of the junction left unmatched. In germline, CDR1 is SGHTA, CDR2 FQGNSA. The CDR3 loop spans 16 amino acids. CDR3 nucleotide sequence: TGTGCCAGCAGCGAACAGGGGGCGTCAGCTAATGAAAAACTGTTTTTT. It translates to CASSEQGASANEKLFF.

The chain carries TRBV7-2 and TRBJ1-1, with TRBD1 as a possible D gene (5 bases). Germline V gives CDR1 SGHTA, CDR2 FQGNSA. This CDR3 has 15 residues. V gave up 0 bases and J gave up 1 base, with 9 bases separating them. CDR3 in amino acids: CASSLALGQNTEAFF. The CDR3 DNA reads TGTGCCAGCAGCTTAGCACTCGGACAGAACACTGAAGCTTTCTTT.

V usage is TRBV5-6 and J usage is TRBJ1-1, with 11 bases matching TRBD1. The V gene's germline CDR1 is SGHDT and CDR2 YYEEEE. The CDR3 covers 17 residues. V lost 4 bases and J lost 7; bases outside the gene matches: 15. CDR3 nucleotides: TGTGCCAGCAGCGGAACCGGGACAGGGGGTTTCTTCGGTGAAGCTTTCTTT. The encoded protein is CASSGTGTGGFFGEAFF.

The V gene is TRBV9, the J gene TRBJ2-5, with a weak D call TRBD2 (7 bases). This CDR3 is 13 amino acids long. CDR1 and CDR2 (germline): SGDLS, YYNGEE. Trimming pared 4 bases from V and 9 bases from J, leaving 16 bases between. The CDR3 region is CASSPGGGAAQYF. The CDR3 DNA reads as TGTGCCAGCAGCCCAGGAGGGGGGGCGGCCCAGTACTTC.

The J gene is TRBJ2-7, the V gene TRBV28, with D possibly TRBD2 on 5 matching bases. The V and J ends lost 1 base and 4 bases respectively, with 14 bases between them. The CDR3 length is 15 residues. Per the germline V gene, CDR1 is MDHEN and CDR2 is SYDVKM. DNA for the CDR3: TGTGCCAGCAGTTTATTACCCGGAGGTTGGTACGAGCAGTACTTC. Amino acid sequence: CASSLLPGGWYEQYF.

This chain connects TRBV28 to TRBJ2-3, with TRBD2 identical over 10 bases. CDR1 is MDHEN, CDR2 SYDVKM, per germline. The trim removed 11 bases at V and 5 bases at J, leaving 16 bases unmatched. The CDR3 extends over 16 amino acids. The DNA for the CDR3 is TGTGCCTCTAGGACAGGGAAATCTAGCGGGAGAGATACGCAGTATTTT. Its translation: CASRTGKSSGRDTQYF.

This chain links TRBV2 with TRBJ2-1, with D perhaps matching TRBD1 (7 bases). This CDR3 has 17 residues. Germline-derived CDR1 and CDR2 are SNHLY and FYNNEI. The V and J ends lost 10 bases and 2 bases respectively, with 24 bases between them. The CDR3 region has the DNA TGTGCCACCACAGGGGCCCGATCCGGGAGCCCCTACAATGAGCAGTTCTTC. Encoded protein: CATTGARSGSPYNEQFF.

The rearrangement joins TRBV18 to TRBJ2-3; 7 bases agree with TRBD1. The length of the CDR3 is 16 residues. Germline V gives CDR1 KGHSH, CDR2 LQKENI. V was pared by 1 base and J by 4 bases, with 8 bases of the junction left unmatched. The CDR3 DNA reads TGTGCCAGCTCACCACGTTCGACAGGGATTGCAGATACGCAGTATTTT. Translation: CASSPRSTGIADTQYF.

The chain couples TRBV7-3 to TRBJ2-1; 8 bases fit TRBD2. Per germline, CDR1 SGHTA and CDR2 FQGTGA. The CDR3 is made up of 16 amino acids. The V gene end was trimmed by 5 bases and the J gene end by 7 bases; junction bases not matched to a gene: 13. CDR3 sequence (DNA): TGTGCCAGCAGCGTCCAGACTAGCGTGGGAGGGAATGAGCAGTTCTTC. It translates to CASSVQTSVGGNEQFF.

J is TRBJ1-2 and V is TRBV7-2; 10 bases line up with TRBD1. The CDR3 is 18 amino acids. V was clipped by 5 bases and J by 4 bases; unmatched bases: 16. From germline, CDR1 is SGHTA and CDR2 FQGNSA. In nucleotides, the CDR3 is TGTGCCAGCAGCCAATATACCCCCGGGACAGGGGCTAGCTATGGCTACACCTTC. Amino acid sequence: CASSQYTPGTGASYGYTF.

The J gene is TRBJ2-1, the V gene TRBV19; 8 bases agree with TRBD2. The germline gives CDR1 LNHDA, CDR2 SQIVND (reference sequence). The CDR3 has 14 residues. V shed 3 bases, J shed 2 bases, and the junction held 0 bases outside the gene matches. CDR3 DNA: TGTGCCAGTAGTATCGGGGGGGCCTACAATGAGCAGTTCTTC. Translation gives CASSIGGAYNEQFF.

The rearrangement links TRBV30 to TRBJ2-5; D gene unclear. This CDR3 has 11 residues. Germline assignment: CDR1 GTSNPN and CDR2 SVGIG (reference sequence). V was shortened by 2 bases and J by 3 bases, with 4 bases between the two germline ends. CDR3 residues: CAWSLKETQYF. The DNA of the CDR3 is TGTGCCTGGAGTTTAAAAGAGACCCAGTACTTC.

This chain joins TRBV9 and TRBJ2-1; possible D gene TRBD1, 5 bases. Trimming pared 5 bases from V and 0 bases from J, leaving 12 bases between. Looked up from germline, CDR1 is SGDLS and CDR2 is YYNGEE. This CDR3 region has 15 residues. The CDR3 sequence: CASSLGVSSYNEQFF. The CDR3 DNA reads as TGTGCCAGCAGTTTAGGGGTGAGCTCCTACAATGAGCAGTTCTTC.

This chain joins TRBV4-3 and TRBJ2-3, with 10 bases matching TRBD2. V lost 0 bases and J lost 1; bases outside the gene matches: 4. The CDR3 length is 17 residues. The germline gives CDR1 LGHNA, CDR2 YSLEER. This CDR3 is CASSQDFLAGGTDTQYF. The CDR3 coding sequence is TGCGCCAGCAGCCAAGACTTCCTAGCGGGGGGCACAGATACGCAGTATTTT.

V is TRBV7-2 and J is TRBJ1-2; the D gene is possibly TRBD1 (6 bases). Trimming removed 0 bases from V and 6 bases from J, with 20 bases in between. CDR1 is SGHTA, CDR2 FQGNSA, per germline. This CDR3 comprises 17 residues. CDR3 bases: TGTGCCAGCAGCTTAGCGCTATCTCAGGGGATCTCTGATGGCTACACCTTC. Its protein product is CASSLALSQGISDGYTF.

The CDR3 is CAISEGAGGGETQYF. Here the CDR3 DNA reads TGTGCCATCAGTGAGGGGGCGGGAGGGGGCGAGACCCAGTACTTC. The chain couples TRBV10-3 to TRBJ2-5, with 9 bases aligning to TRBD2. The V gene's germline CDR1 is ENHRY and CDR2 SYGVKD. This CDR3 is 15 amino acids long. V was pared by 2 bases and J by 5 bases, with 6 bases of the junction left unmatched.